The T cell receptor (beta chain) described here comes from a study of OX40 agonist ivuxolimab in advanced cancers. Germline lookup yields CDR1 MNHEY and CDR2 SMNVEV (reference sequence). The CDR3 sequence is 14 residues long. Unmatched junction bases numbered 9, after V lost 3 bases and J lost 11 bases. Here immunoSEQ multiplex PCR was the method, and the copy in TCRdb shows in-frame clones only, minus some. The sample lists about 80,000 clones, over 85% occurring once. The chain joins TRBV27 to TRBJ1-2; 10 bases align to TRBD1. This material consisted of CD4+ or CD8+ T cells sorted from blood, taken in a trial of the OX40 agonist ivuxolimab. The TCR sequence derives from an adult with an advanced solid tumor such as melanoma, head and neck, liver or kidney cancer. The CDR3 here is CASSFHGTDRGYTF. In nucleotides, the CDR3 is TGTGCCAGCAGTTTCCACGGGACGGACAGGGGGTACACCTTC.